Each of the 23 T cell receptor beta chains below was sequenced from the same sample in a study of T cells in Graves' hyperthyroidism and ophthalmopathy. The source material, RNA transcripts, was used to amplify TCR beta CDR3 regions. A first-round RT-PCR of the TCR CDR3 used the HTBI primer set. MiXCR, run by TCRdb on the multiplex PCR reads, gives a single entry per CDR3 protein. The sample shows more than 350,000 distinct CDR3 sequences, roughly 15% of them seen only once. The sequenced sample consisted of blood. These receptors all stem from a woman between 55 and 75 years old with Graves' ophthalmopathy.

This clonotype was recorded a few times. This may come from a read error, since a much larger clone is one base off. The rearrangement uses TRBV27 and TRBJ1-5, with TRBD1 identical over 9 bases. The V gene end was trimmed by 6 bases and the J gene end by 2 bases; junction bases not matched to a gene: 2. The CDR3 is made up of 14 amino acids. CDR1 and CDR2 (germline): MNHEY, SMNVEV (reference sequence). CDR3 sequence (DNA): TGTGCCAGCAGGTGGACAGGGGGCAATCAGCCCCAGCATTTT. Amino acid sequence: CASRWTGGNQPQHF.

This clonotype came up many times. The chain combines TRBV28 with TRBJ2-3, with 7 bases matching TRBD2. V trimming: 4 bases; J trimming: 4 bases; junction bases outside the gene matches: 17. CDR1 and CDR2 (germline): MDHEN, SYDVKM. The CDR3 is 18 amino acids. The CDR3 loop is CASSSPGGGRVAPDTQYF. The CDR3 DNA reads as TGTGCCAGCAGTTCCCCCGGTGGGGGGAGGGTAGCGCCAGATACGCAGTATTTT.

The rearrangement uses TRBV5-6 and TRBJ2-3, with no clear D. Looked up from germline, CDR1 is SGHDT and CDR2 is YYEEEE. The CDR3 has 13 amino acids. Between the trimmed V and J ends, which lost 5 bases and 5 bases, there was a span of 12 bases. Written as DNA, the CDR3 is TGTGCCAGCAGGATTATCCACGGAGATACGCAGTATTTT. Protein: CASRIIHGDTQYF.

V is TRBV10-1 and J is TRBJ2-5; TRBD1 agrees at 7 bases. CDR1 and CDR2 from the germline V gene are WNHNN and SYGVQD (reference sequence). The length of the CDR3 is 14 residues. Germline trimming cut 3 bases from V and 5 bases from J; bases unmatched to any gene: 6. CDR3 coding DNA: TGCGCCAGCAGTGAAGCCAGGGGGTCCGAGACCCAGTACTTC. Translated: CASSEARGSETQYF.

The CDR3 bases are TGTGCCAGCAGCCCCCGACAGGGGGGCTATCATGAGCTGTTTTTT. Its translation: CASSPRQGGYHELFF. V gene TRBV9 combines with J gene TRBJ2-2; 9 bases are shared with TRBD1. The germline gives CDR1 SGDLS, CDR2 YYNGEE. This CDR3 comprises 15 residues. V dropped 4 bases and J dropped 11; count of bases not matched to a gene: 12. Variable domain in full (rest from reference TRBV9 and TRBJ2-2): DSGVTQTPKHLITATGQRVTLRCSPRSGDLSVYWYQQSLDQGLQFLIQYYNGEERAKGNILERFSAQQFPDLHSELNLSSLELGDSALYFCASSPRQGGYHELFFGEGSRLTVL.

This clonotype was seen at least ten times. V is TRBV30 and J is TRBJ2-7, with D hard to call. The germline CDR1 and CDR2 sequences are GTSNPN and SVGIG (reference sequence). This CDR3 is 13 amino acids long. V was cut by 2 bases and J by 3 bases, with 11 bases left in between. The CDR3 is CAWSYRDVYEQYF. The CDR3 DNA reads as TGTGCCTGGAGTTACAGAGACGTCTACGAGCAGTACTTC.

The chain links TRBV2 to TRBJ2-5; a weak D match, TRBD1 (6 bases). V was pared by 6 bases and J by 5 bases, with 16 bases between. The CDR3 loop spans 14 amino acids. Germline loops: CDR1 SNHLY, CDR2 FYNNEI. CDR3 protein: CASSRRGGGETQYF. CDR3 nucleotide sequence: TGTGCCAGCAGCCGTCGTGGGGGCGGCGAGACCCAGTACTTC.

The table lists this clonotype with many counts. V is TRBV2 and J is TRBJ2-7; D gene ambiguous. CDR3 length equals 13 residues. V lost 5 bases to trimming and J lost 2 bases, with 10 bases between them. CDR1 is SNHLY and CDR2 is FYNNEI in the germline V gene. The CDR3 sequence: CASSWDLTYEQYF. For the CDR3, the DNA is TGTGCCAGCAGTTGGGATCTGACCTACGAGCAGTACTTC.

The table lists this clonotype with many counts. The chain has TRBV7-9 and TRBJ1-2; no clear D. From germline, CDR1 is SEHNR and CDR2 FQNEAQ (reference sequence). V lost 2 bases and J 1 base, leaving 5 bases between the germline ends. The length of the CDR3 is 13 residues. The CDR3 DNA reads TGTGCCAGCAGCTTATACAGTAACTATGGCTACACCTTC. Residues: CASSLYSNYGYTF.

The table lists this clonotype with many counts. For the CDR3, the DNA is TGTGCCAGCAGCTTGATTGGGACAGGGGGTCGGAATGAGCAGTTCTTC. Translation gives CASSLIGTGGRNEQFF. The gene calls are TRBV5-6 and TRBJ2-1; 11 nucleotides agree with TRBD1. The CDR3 consists of 16 residues. J was trimmed by 7 bases and V by 1 base; bases with no gene match: 7. Germline loops: CDR1 SGHDT, CDR2 YYEEEE.

The gene calls are TRBV5-4 and TRBJ2-5; D possibly corresponds to TRBD2 (5 bases). Germline V CDR1 and CDR2: SGHNT, YYREEE (reference sequence). Trimming removed 4 bases at V and 13 bases at J, with 17 bases between. The CDR3 has 12 residues. CDR3 coding DNA: TGTGCCAGCAGCCTTCAGGACTCTCCCCCGTACTTC. It is translated as CASSLQDSPPYF.

The chain employs TRBV11-2 and TRBJ1-5, with D possibly TRBD1 on 6 matching bases. This CDR3 spans 17 amino acids. CDR1 SGHAT and CDR2 FQNNGV come from the germline V gene. Deletions cut 9 bases from V and 2 bases from J, with 23 bases between. CDR3 region: CARGGAGASLGNQPQHF. CDR3 coding DNA: TGTGCCAGAGGGGGGGCGGGGGCGAGTTTAGGCAATCAGCCCCAGCATTTT.

For this clonotype: One end of the junction is discordant with germline, which a read error may explain. The V gene is TRBV6-4, the J gene TRBJ1-5; no firm D call. CDR1 is MRHNA and CDR2 is SNTAGT in the germline V gene. This CDR3 is 13 amino acids long. CDR3 nucleotide sequence: TGTGCCAGCGGTGAAGGGTGGGGTCAGCCCCAGCATTTT. This translates into CASGEGWGQPQHF.

This clonotype has at least ten counts. The gene calls are TRBV18 and TRBJ2-7; 7 nucleotides agree with TRBD1. The CDR3 totals 14 residues. CDR1 and CDR2 (germline): KGHSH, LQKENI. V lost 5 bases and J lost 4; bases outside the gene matches: 8. The CDR3 nucleotides read TGTGCCAGCTCATCCGAGACAGGGTTTTACGAGCAGTACTTC. Its translation: CASSSETGFYEQYF.

This clonotype was recorded a few times. The genes are TRBV7-9 and TRBJ1-2, with D possibly TRBD1 on 6 matching bases. Germline lookup yields CDR1 SEHNR and CDR2 FQNEAQ (reference sequence). The CDR3 contains 14 residues. V was pared by 6 bases and J by 4 bases, with 15 bases between. The CDR3 region is CASSSAGEFYGYTF. The CDR3 region has the DNA TGTGCCAGCAGTTCGGCAGGGGAATTCTATGGCTACACCTTC.

This clonotype was found many times. The chain uses TRBV3-1 and TRBJ2-7, with D unclear. The V gene's germline CDR1 is LGHDT and CDR2 YNNKEL (reference sequence). V was clipped by 0 bases and J by 4 bases, with 10 bases between them. The CDR3 is made up of 14 amino acids. CDR3 region: CASSQDGVQYEQYF. The DNA for the CDR3 is TGTGCCAGCAGCCAAGATGGGGTCCAATACGAGCAGTACTTC.

In this sample, this clonotype turned up a few times. The rearrangement joins TRBV10-3 to TRBJ2-1; D is perhaps TRBD1 (6 bases). This CDR3 contains 14 residues. V lost 6 bases, J lost 8 bases, and 17 bases lay in between. Per the germline V gene, CDR1 is ENHRY and CDR2 is SYGVKD. This chain's CDR3 is CAIRTGRINDEQFF. The CDR3 DNA reads as TGTGCCATCAGAACAGGGCGTATAAACGATGAGCAGTTCTTC.

This clonotype was counted a few times. The J gene is TRBJ2-1, the V gene TRBV19; 10 bases are a match to TRBD1. The trim removed 7 bases at V and 7 bases at J, leaving 10 bases unmatched. From germline, CDR1 is LNHDA and CDR2 SQIVND (reference sequence). The CDR3 loop spans 15 amino acids. Here the CDR3 reads CASNKPGQGKNEQFF. The CDR3 region has the DNA TGTGCCAGTAATAAGCCGGGACAGGGGAAAAATGAGCAGTTCTTC.

The rearrangement uses TRBV19 and TRBJ1-4; D unresolved. The CDR3 sequence is 14 residues long. Trimming pared 7 bases from V and 1 base from J, leaving 10 bases between. Looked up from germline, CDR1 is LNHDA and CDR2 is SQIVND (reference sequence). The CDR3: CASKNGGTNEKLFF. CDR3 bases: TGTGCCAGTAAAAACGGAGGAACTAATGAAAAACTGTTTTTT.

This clonotype was picked up many times. The chain uses TRBV12-3 or TRBV12-4 and TRBJ2-5; TRBD1 aligns across 7 bases. CDR3 size: 13 residues. The J segment lost 0 bases and the V segment lost 6 bases, leaving 1 base of the junction unmatched. CDR3 protein: CASRGTDQETQYF. The DNA for the CDR3 is TGTGCCAGCAGGGGGACAGACCAAGAGACCCAGTACTTC.

This clonotype was observed a few times. The chain joins TRBV6-5 to TRBJ2-7; D possibly corresponds to TRBD1 (5 bases). CDR1 is MNHEY, CDR2 SVGAGI, per germline. The CDR3 has 14 amino acids. V was cut by 2 bases and J by 8 bases, with 16 bases left in between. The chain's CDR3 is CASSYDTRQYKQYF. The CDR3 region has the DNA TGTGCCAGCAGTTACGACACGAGACAGTACAAGCAGTACTTC.

This clonotype came up a few times. V and J are TRBV6-1 and TRBJ1-5; 7 nucleotides match TRBD1. Germline CDR1 MNHNS, CDR2 SASEGT. Losses at the gene ends were 3 bases for V and 4 bases for J; bases not matched to a gene: 9. The CDR3 consists of 16 residues. Here the CDR3 DNA reads TGTGCCAGCAGTGAGAACCCAGGGGGATTGAATCAGCCCCAGCATTTT. Translation gives CASSENPGGLNQPQHF.

This clonotype was seen many times. The rearrangement links TRBV7-8 to TRBJ2-7; D unresolved. Germline CDR1 reads SGHVS; CDR2 reads FQNEAQ. CDR3 length equals 13 residues. Trimming removed 5 bases from V and 5 bases from J, with 13 bases in between. CDR3 coding DNA: TGTGCCAGCAGCCACCTGATTCGTCACGAGCAGTACTTC. Its translation is CASSHLIRHEQYF. Combining the CDR3 with reference TRBV7-8 and TRBJ2-7 gives the whole variable domain GAGVSQSPRYKVAKRGQDVALRCDPISGHVSLFWYQQALGQGPEFLTYFQNEAQLDKSGLPSDRFFAERPEGSVSTLKIQRTQQEDSAVYLCASSHLIRHEQYFGPGTRLTVT.